The 16 T cell receptor beta chains presented below share a single source sample, sequenced in a study of blood T cells in healthy people across ages. Alongside a J-beta primer mix, a sample-barcoded 5' primer served in a second PCR lasting about 7 to 11 cycles. TCRdb analysed the 5' RACE reads with MiXCR anew, one entry per CDR3 protein. The repertoire holds around 850,000 distinct CDR3 sequences, with around 36% as singletons. Sequencing was done on a sample of blood. The receptor set was obtained from a young man in good health.

This clonotype was observed a single time. The J gene is TRBJ1-2, the V gene TRBV5-1; 10 bases map to TRBD1. CDR1 and CDR2 (germline): SGHRS, YFSETQ. Trimming cost V 6 bases and J 9 bases; bases outside gene matches: 14. The CDR3 loop spans 15 amino acids. For the CDR3, the DNA is TGCGCCAGCACCCTTCCGGGACAGGGGCACCATTGCTACACCTTC. Its translation is CASTLPGQGHHCYTF.

A note on this clonotype: The conserved closing phenylalanine or tryptophan is absent in this CDR3, likely reflecting a read error. In nucleotides, the CDR3 is TGTGCCAGCCGACGGGGGAAAGAGACCCAGTACCTC. Its translation: CASRRGKETQYL. The chain links TRBV6-5 to TRBJ2-5, with D tentatively TRBD2 (6 bases). From germline, CDR1 is MNHEY and CDR2 SVGAGI. CDR3 length: 12 residues. Trimming took 8 bases from V and 3 from J, leaving 10 bases between them.

In this sample, this clonotype turned up a few times. This chain links TRBV5-1 with TRBJ2-7, with a possible D match to TRBD1 (5 bases). The CDR3 contains 13 residues. Between the trimmed V and J ends, which lost 1 base and 4 bases, there was a span of 9 bases. CDR1 SGHRS and CDR2 YFSETQ come from the germline V gene. Here the CDR3 DNA reads TGCGCCAGCAGCTTGATCGCAGGGTACGAGCAGTACTTC. Its protein is CASSLIAGYEQYF.

The chain couples TRBV12-3 or TRBV12-4 to TRBJ1-2, with D possibly matching TRBD1 (6 bases). CDR3 size: 14 residues. Between the trimmed V and J ends, which lost 2 bases and 4 bases, there was a span of 11 bases. CDR3 amino acids: CASSLSGGTYGYTF. The CDR3 region has the DNA TGTGCCAGCAGTTTATCGGGGGGCACCTATGGCTACACCTTC.

This rearrangement joins TRBV7-2 to TRBJ1-1, with 9 bases fitting TRBD1. Trimming cost V 0 bases and J 9 bases; bases outside gene matches: 2. The CDR3 totals 13 residues. CDR1 is SGHTA and CDR2 is FQGNSA in the germline V gene. CDR3 in DNA: TGTGCCAGCAGCTTAGCGGGGACAGGGAAAGCTTTCTTT. Protein: CASSLAGTGKAFF.

Regarding this clonotype: Sequence at one end of the junction differs from germline and may be a read error. This chain connects TRBV6-2 or TRBV6-3 to TRBJ2-7, with 7 bases aligning to TRBD1. Per the germline V gene, CDR1 is MNHEY and CDR2 is SVGEGT. The CDR3 extends over 17 amino acids. The CDR3, as DNA: TGTACCAGCAGTAACACTCCCCGGGACAGAGGCTCCTACGAGCAGTACTTC. The encoded protein is CTSSNTPRDRGSYEQYF.

V gene TRBV2 combines with J gene TRBJ1-3; the D gene is possibly TRBD1 (5 bases). The V gene lost 6 bases and the J gene lost 7 bases, with 19 bases spanning the gap. The germline gives CDR1 SNHLY, CDR2 FYNNEI. The CDR3 has 15 amino acids. The CDR3 region has the DNA TGTGCCAGCAGCCCCGGGACCACGAGTGGGAACACCATATATTTT. This codes for CASSPGTTSGNTIYF. Filled out from reference TRBV2 and TRBJ1-3, the complete variable domain reads EPEVTQTPSHQVTQMGQEVILRCVPISNHLYFYWYRQILGQKVEFLVSFYNNEISEKSEIFDDQFSVERPDGSNFTLKIRSTKLEDSAMYFCASSPGTTSGNTIYFGEGSWLTVV.

Comments on this clonotype: The junction and the germline gene differ at one end; a read error may be behind it. V is TRBV7-2 and J is TRBJ1-1; 10 bases are a match to TRBD1. The germline V gene has CDR1 SGHTA and CDR2 FQGNSA. This CDR3 is built from 14 residues. The CDR3 spells CASSPRQGATEVFF. In DNA form, the CDR3 reads TGTGCCAGCAGCCCAAGACAGGGGGCCACTGAAGTTTTCTTT.

V is TRBV7-9 and J is TRBJ2-3, with 15 bases identical to TRBD2. The CDR3 totals 17 residues. Germline CDR1 reads SEHNR; CDR2 reads FQNEAQ (reference sequence). The J segment lost 5 bases and the V segment lost 4 bases, leaving 7 bases of the junction unmatched. CDR3 DNA: TGTGCCAGCAGCTCTAGGACTAGCGGGGGGGCCGTAGATACGCAGTATTTT. Translation gives CASSSRTSGGAVDTQYF.

The chain is built from TRBV5-1 and TRBJ2-7; 7 bases agree with TRBD2. V lost 4 bases and J lost 3; bases outside the gene matches: 19. This CDR3 region has 18 residues. Germline V gene sequence: CDR1 SGHRS, CDR2 YFSETQ. CDR3 sequence: CASSLGGSGDLMVYEQYF. The CDR3 region has the DNA TGCGCCAGCAGCCTGGGGGGGTCGGGGGACCTCATGGTCTACGAGCAGTACTTC.

V is TRBV6-5 and J is TRBJ1-6; 7 nucleotides line up with TRBD1. Germline-derived CDR1 and CDR2 are MNHEY and SVGAGI. This CDR3 comprises 14 residues. After removal of 6 bases from V and 10 bases from J, the junction contained 9 bases not matched to a gene. CDR3 DNA: TGTGCCAGCAGCGACAGGGTTATGGGATCACCCCTCCACTTT. It specifies CASSDRVMGSPLHF.

This chain connects TRBV12-3 or TRBV12-4 to TRBJ1-1; no reliable D call. The CDR3 loop spans 12 amino acids. The V end lost 7 bases, the J end lost 4 bases, and 10 bases lay between the germline ends. The CDR3 region has the DNA TGTGCCAGCAAGATCGGTCTCACTGAAGCTTTCTTT. Amino acid sequence: CASKIGLTEAFF.

The chain carries TRBV12-3 or TRBV12-4 and TRBJ1-5; TRBD1 is a possible D gene (5 bases). The ends were cut back, 4 bases at V and 0 bases at J, with 13 bases in the middle. The CDR3 extends over 16 amino acids. The CDR3 DNA follows: TGTGCCAGCAGTTCCGACAGAAATTATAGCAATCAGCCCCAGCATTTT. Translation: CASSSDRNYSNQPQHF.

The chain uses TRBV5-1 and TRBJ2-6, with 7 bases aligning to TRBD1. Germline V gene lookup returns CDR1 SGHRS and CDR2 YFSETQ. This CDR3 has 15 amino acids. V dropped 5 bases and J dropped 1; count of bases not matched to a gene: 3. The CDR3 loop is CASRETGSGANVLTF. Written as DNA, the CDR3 is TGCGCCAGCAGGGAGACAGGGTCTGGGGCCAACGTCCTGACTTTC.

The chain uses TRBV4-2 and TRBJ1-1; tentative D call: TRBD1 (5 bases). Germline V CDR1 and CDR2: LGHNA, YNFKEQ. This CDR3 contains 15 residues. Trimming took 2 bases from V and 1 from J, leaving 11 bases between them. CDR3 sequence reads: CASSQPDSRNTEAFF. CDR3 DNA sequence: TGTGCCAGCAGCCAACCCGACAGTCGGAACACTGAAGCTTTCTTT.

This clonotype was recorded a few times. J is TRBJ2-7 and V is TRBV4-1, with D possibly being TRBD2 (5 bases). Germline CDR1 reads MGHRA; CDR2 reads YSYEKL. This CDR3 is 16 amino acids long. With 1 base removed from V and 4 bases from J, the gap between germline ends came to 17 bases. CDR3 region: CASSQGLGSSTYEQYF. The CDR3 DNA sequence: TGCGCCAGCAGCCAAGGCCTTGGGAGCAGCACGTACGAGCAGTACTTC.